Below are 29 T cell receptor beta chains sequenced from a single sample in a study of blood T cell repertoires in COVID-19. Data came from immunoSEQ multiplex PCR; TCRdb stores just in-frame clones and leaves some out. This sample yields over 200,000 clones, of which over 70% are seen a single time; approximately 8% belongs to the top ten. What was sequenced was peripheral blood. These receptors were obtained from a woman older than 75 with acute or convalescent COVID-19.

This chain's CDR3 is CASSQTGETQYF. Here the CDR3 DNA reads TGCGCCAGCAGTCAAACAGGGGAGACCCAGTACTTC. This chain joins TRBV4-1 and TRBJ2-5, with a possible D match to TRBD1 (6 bases). The germline V and J ends were trimmed by 6 bases and 5 bases, with 10 bases remaining between them. This CDR3 region has 12 residues. In germline, CDR1 is MGHRA, CDR2 YSYEKL.

This sequence joins TRBV4-2 and TRBJ2-3, with TRBD2 matching 11 bases. This CDR3 region has 18 residues. Germline V gives CDR1 LGHNA, CDR2 YNFKEQ. V lost 1 base and J lost 5; bases outside the gene matches: 11. The CDR3 spells CASSQGPLAGGRGDTQYF. In DNA form, the CDR3 reads TGTGCCAGCAGCCAAGGCCCTCTAGCGGGGGGCCGAGGAGATACGCAGTATTTT.

This sequence joins TRBV6-5 and TRBJ2-7, with 7 bases lining up with TRBD2. This CDR3 is 16 amino acids long. The germline CDR1 and CDR2 sequences are MNHEY and SVGAGI. J lost 2 bases, V lost 2 bases, and 9 bases had no gene match. In nucleotides, the CDR3 is TGTGCCAGCAGTTACCAAGGTAGCGGGCCCACCTACGAGCAGTACTTC. Amino acids: CASSYQGSGPTYEQYF.

This clone was detected only a few times. The rearrangement joins TRBV5-1 to TRBJ1-1, with 7 bases lining up with TRBD1. In germline, CDR1 is SGHRS, CDR2 YFSETQ. The CDR3 length is 15 residues. Trimming at V came to 0 bases and at J to 1 base, leaving 3 bases not matched to a gene. The CDR3: CASSLGQGQNTEAFF. As DNA, the CDR3 is TGCGCCAGCAGCTTGGGACAGGGACAGAACACTGAAGCTTTCTTT.

Written as DNA, the CDR3 is TGTGCCAGTAGGCCGGGTCTCGCTGCATATGGCTACACCTTC. Protein sequence: CASRPGLAAYGYTF. V usage is TRBV19 and J usage is TRBJ1-2, with D uncertain. Per the germline V gene, CDR1 is LNHDA and CDR2 is SQIVND (reference sequence). The CDR3 extends over 14 amino acids. V dropped 6 bases and J dropped 5 bases, with 16 bases sitting between them.

The gene calls are TRBV5-1 and TRBJ1-6; D ambiguous. The germline V gene has CDR1 SGHRS and CDR2 YFSETQ. This CDR3 is 15 amino acids long. With 6 bases removed from V and 4 bases from J, the gap between germline ends came to 14 bases. The CDR3 nucleotides read TGCGCCAGCACTCCCCTCCCCGCGTATAATTCACCCCTCCACTTT. It translates to CASTPLPAYNSPLHF.

In DNA, the CDR3 is TGTGCCAGCAGCTTGGTACGACGGGAAACTGAAGCTTTCTTT. Translating it yields CASSLVRRETEAFF. The chain employs TRBV11-2 and TRBJ1-1; unclear D gene. V was clipped by 3 bases and J by 5 bases, with 13 bases between them. Germline V gene data show CDR1 as SGHAT and CDR2 as FQNNGV. This CDR3 region has 14 residues.

This clone was seen a few times. The CDR3 region has the DNA TGCGCCAGCAGCCAAGGTATGAGCTCCGATACGCAGTATTTT. This codes for CASSQGMSSDTQYF. The chain couples TRBV4-1 to TRBJ2-3; D uncertain. Trimming left V 1 base short and J 6 bases short, with 11 bases between. Germline CDR1 MGHRA, CDR2 YSYEKL. The CDR3 has 14 amino acids.

V gene TRBV5-1 combines with J gene TRBJ2-7; 8 positions match TRBD1. Germline CDR1 and CDR2: SGHRS and YFSETQ. J was trimmed by 2 bases and V by 0 bases; bases with no gene match: 7. The CDR3 contains 16 residues. The CDR3 sequence: CASSLATGQATYEQYF. The CDR3 DNA follows: TGCGCCAGCAGCTTGGCCACGGGACAGGCGACCTACGAGCAGTACTTC.

V usage is TRBV27 and J usage is TRBJ2-1, with 9 nucleotides matching TRBD1. J lost 7 bases, V lost 3 bases, and 4 bases had no gene match. The CDR3 is 14 amino acids. The V gene's germline CDR1 is MNHEY and CDR2 SMNVEV (reference sequence). CDR3 protein: CASSFWDRENEQFF. The CDR3 coding sequence is TGTGCCAGCAGTTTCTGGGACAGGGAGAATGAGCAGTTCTTC.

J is TRBJ2-7 and V is TRBV11-2; 7 bases line up with TRBD1. Per the germline V gene, CDR1 is SGHAT and CDR2 is FQNNGV. Germline trimming cut 4 bases from V and 7 bases from J; bases unmatched to any gene: 13. The CDR3 contains 15 residues. CDR3 sequence reads: CASSYTGASSGEQYF. The CDR3 DNA reads TGTGCCAGCAGCTATACAGGGGCGTCATCGGGAGAGCAGTACTTC.

V is TRBV5-1 and J is TRBJ1-4, with D unclear. Germline assignment: CDR1 SGHRS and CDR2 YFSETQ. CDR3 length: 15 amino acids. V lost 4 bases and J lost 5, with 15 bases in between. In DNA form, the CDR3 reads TGCGCCAGCAGCACCGAGGGTAGAGAAAATGAAAAACTGTTTTTT. Encoded protein: CASSTEGRENEKLFF. Combining the CDR3 with reference TRBV5-1 and TRBJ1-4 gives the whole variable domain KAGVTQTPRYLIKTRGQQVTLSCSPISGHRSVSWYQQTPGQGLQFLFEYFSETQRNKGNFPGRFSGRQFSNSRSEMNVSTLELGDSALYLCASSTEGRENEKLFFGSGTQLSVL.

V is TRBV29-1 and J is TRBJ2-1; 8 bases agree with TRBD1. The V gene end was trimmed by 8 bases and the J gene end by 10 bases; junction bases not matched to a gene: 7. Germline CDR1 and CDR2: SQVTM and ANQGSEA. The CDR3 is made up of 11 amino acids. The CDR3 reads CSTTGTGEQFF. CDR3 coding DNA: TGCAGCACTACCGGGACAGGAGAGCAGTTCTTC.

The chain uses TRBV9 and TRBJ2-5; 7 bases are shared with TRBD2. V dropped 2 bases and J dropped 5; count of bases not matched to a gene: 9. CDR3 length equals 15 residues. CDR1 and CDR2 from the germline V gene are SGDLS and YYNGEE. The CDR3 loop reads CASSVFAGAGETQYF. The CDR3 bases are TGTGCCAGCAGCGTTTTTGCGGGAGCGGGTGAGACCCAGTACTTC.

This clone occurred once. The chain couples TRBV9 to TRBJ2-3, with 7 bases matching TRBD2. The CDR3 sequence is 14 residues long. V dropped 0 bases and J dropped 4; count of bases not matched to a gene: 2. CDR1 and CDR2 (germline): SGDLS, YYNGEE. The CDR3 spells CASSVEGGADTQYF. The CDR3 DNA is TGTGCCAGCAGCGTAGAGGGAGGGGCAGATACGCAGTATTTT.

The gene calls are TRBV12-5 and TRBJ1-5; no reliable D call. This CDR3 is 15 amino acids long. The V gene lost 1 base and the J gene lost 4 bases, with 11 bases spanning the gap. Germline values: CDR1 LGHNT, CDR2 FRNRAP. The CDR3 nucleotides read TGTGCTAGTGGTTTGGGACTCGTACCTAATCAGCCCCAGCATTTT. It codes for CASGLGLVPNQPQHF.

V gene TRBV6-5 combines with J gene TRBJ2-3, with TRBD2 matching 11 bases. The CDR3 runs 14 residues. V gave up 7 bases and J gave up 7 bases; unmatched junction bases: 7. Germline-derived CDR1 and CDR2 are MNHEY and SVGAGI. The CDR3 region has the DNA TGTGCCAGCAATTTAGCGGGGGGGCGAAATACGCAGTATTTT. The encoded protein is CASNLAGGRNTQYF.

V gene TRBV27 combines with J gene TRBJ2-5; D not certain. V lost 0 bases and J 5 bases, leaving 4 bases between the germline ends. The CDR3 is 12 amino acids. From germline, CDR1 is MNHEY and CDR2 SMNVEV (reference sequence). The CDR3 region has the DNA TGTGCCAGCAGTTTATCCGGTGAGACCCAGTACTTC. Its protein product is CASSLSGETQYF.

V usage is TRBV2 and J usage is TRBJ1-5; D not certain. Deletions cut 4 bases from V and 2 bases from J, with 9 bases between. Germline-derived CDR1 and CDR2 are SNHLY and FYNNEI. The CDR3 spans 14 residues. The CDR3: CASSVGWGNQPQHF. The CDR3 nucleotides are TGTGCCAGCAGTGTGGGCTGGGGCAATCAGCCCCAGCATTTT.

The chain couples TRBV29-1 to TRBJ2-1, with D possibly TRBD2 on 6 matching bases. The CDR3 length is 13 residues. Germline V CDR1 and CDR2: SQVTM, ANQGSEA. The V gene lost 6 bases and the J gene lost 5 bases, with 14 bases spanning the gap. The CDR3 sequence is CSVDGGTNNEQFF. DNA of the CDR3: TGCAGCGTCGATGGCGGGACGAACAATGAGCAGTTCTTC.

As for this clone: The DNA is left out, because the CDR3 cannot be placed on it with certainty; the CDR3 is given as TCRdb lists it. The chain recombines TRBV6-5 with TRBJ2-5; TRBD2 is the table's D call, not checked against the DNA. Inclusive of both ends, the CDR3 amounts to 14 amino acids. Looked up from germline, CDR1 is MNHEY and CDR2 is SVGAGI. CDR3 in amino acids: CASSSSTTQETQYF.

This chain uses TRBV27 with TRBJ1-1, with D possibly being TRBD1 (5 bases). CDR1 is MNHEY, CDR2 SMNVEV, per germline (reference sequence). Deletions cut 0 bases from V and 0 bases from J, with 11 bases between. The CDR3 is 16 amino acids. The CDR3 loop is CASSLSSRVLNTEAFF. CDR3 coding DNA: TGTGCCAGCAGTTTATCCTCCAGGGTATTGAACACTGAAGCTTTCTTT.

This clone was recorded once. The rearrangement links TRBV5-1 to TRBJ2-5; TRBD1 aligns across 10 bases. In germline, CDR1 is SGHRS, CDR2 YFSETQ. CDR3 size: 15 residues. Trimming cost V 0 bases and J 4 bases; bases outside gene matches: 3. In DNA form, the CDR3 reads TGCGCCAGCAGCTTGGCCAGACAGGGGGCAGAGACCCAGTACTTC. This translates into CASSLARQGAETQYF.

The rearrangement joins TRBV6-1 to TRBJ2-7; 13 bases align to TRBD2. This CDR3 comprises 15 residues. Losses at the gene ends were 3 bases for V and 4 bases for J; bases not matched to a gene: 3. Germline V gene lookup returns CDR1 MNHNS and CDR2 SASEGT. This chain's CDR3 is CASSDETSGRYEQYF. The CDR3 DNA reads TGTGCCAGCAGTGATGAGACTAGCGGGAGGTACGAGCAGTACTTC.

The CDR3: CASRSSGANVLTF. For the CDR3, the DNA is TGTGCCAGTCGGAGCTCTGGGGCCAACGTCCTGACTTTC. This sequence joins TRBV28 and TRBJ2-6, with no clear D. The germline CDR1 and CDR2 sequences are MDHEN and SYDVKM. The CDR3 length is 13 residues. V lost 9 bases, J lost 0 bases, and 6 bases lay in between. Based on the CDR3 plus reference TRBV28 and TRBJ2-6, the full variable domain is DVKVTQSSRYLVKRTGEKVFLECVQDMDHENMFWYRQDPGLGLRLIYFSYDVKMKEKGDIPEGYSVSREKKERFSLILESASTNQTSMYLCASRSSGANVLTFGAGSRLTVL.

CDR3 residues: CASSEDSLSNQPQHF. Here the CDR3 DNA reads TGCGCCAGCAGCGAGGACAGTCTAAGCAATCAGCCCCAGCATTTT. This chain links TRBV5-1 with TRBJ1-5, with D possibly TRBD1 on 6 matching bases. CDR3 size: 15 residues. The V gene's germline CDR1 is SGHRS and CDR2 YFSETQ. The V end was cut by 4 bases, the J end by 1 base, with 12 bases between.

The chain recombines TRBV3-1 (or the pseudogene TRBV3-2) with TRBJ2-2; TRBD2 might be the D (5 bases). The CDR3 loop spans 14 amino acids. V dropped 3 bases and J dropped 7 bases, with 12 bases sitting between them. Germline V gene lookup returns CDR1 LGHDT and CDR2 YNNKEL (reference sequence). CDR3 nucleotide sequence: TGTGCCAGCAGCCACCCTCCCGAGGGCGGGGAGCTGTTTTTT. It translates to CASSHPPEGGELFF.

This sequence joins TRBV5-4 and TRBJ2-7; TRBD1 matches at 8 bases. Germline V gene data show CDR1 as SGHNT and CDR2 as YYREEE (reference sequence). Losses at the gene ends were 1 base for V and 7 bases for J; bases not matched to a gene: 7. The CDR3 runs to 14 residues. The CDR3 region has the DNA TGTGCCAGCAGCTTGACGGGGACAGGCGGGGAGCAGTACTTC. Translation: CASSLTGTGGEQYF.

This clone was seen a few times. V gene TRBV30 combines with J gene TRBJ1-1, with no clear D. V lost 5 bases and J 0 bases, leaving 10 bases between the germline ends. Germline V lookup: CDR1 GTSNPN, CDR2 SVGIG (reference sequence). This CDR3 region has 13 residues. CDR3 nucleotides: TGTGCCTGGTCGCGAGTCGTGAACACTGAAGCTTTCTTT. This gives the protein CAWSRVVNTEAFF.